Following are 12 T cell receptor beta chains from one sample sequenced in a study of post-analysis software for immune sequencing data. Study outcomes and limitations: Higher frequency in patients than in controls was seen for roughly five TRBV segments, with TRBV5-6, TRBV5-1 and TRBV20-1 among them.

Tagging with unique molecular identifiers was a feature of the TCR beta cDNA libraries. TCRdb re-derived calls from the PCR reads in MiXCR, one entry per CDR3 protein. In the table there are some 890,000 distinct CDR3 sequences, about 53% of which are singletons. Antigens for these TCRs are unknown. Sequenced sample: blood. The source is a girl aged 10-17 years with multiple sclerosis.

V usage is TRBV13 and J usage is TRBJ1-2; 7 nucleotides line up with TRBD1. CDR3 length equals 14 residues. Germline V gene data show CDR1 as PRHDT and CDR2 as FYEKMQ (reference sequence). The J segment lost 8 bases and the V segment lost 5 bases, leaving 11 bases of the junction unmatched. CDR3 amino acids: CASSPPTGLAGYTF. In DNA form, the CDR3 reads TGTGCCAGCAGCCCTCCGACAGGGTTGGCGGGCTACACCTTC. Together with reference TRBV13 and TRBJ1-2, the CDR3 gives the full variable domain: AAGVIQSPRHLIKEKRETATLKCYPIPRHDTVYWYQQGPGQDPQFLISFYEKMQSDKGSIPDRFSAQQFSDYHSELNMSSLELGDSALYFCASSPPTGLAGYTFGSGTRLTVV.

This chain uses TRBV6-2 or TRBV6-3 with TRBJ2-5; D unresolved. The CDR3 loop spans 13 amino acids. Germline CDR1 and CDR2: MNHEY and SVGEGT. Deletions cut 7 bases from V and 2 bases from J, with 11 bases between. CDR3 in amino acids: CASMGWAQETQYF. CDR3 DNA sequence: TGTGCCAGCATGGGCTGGGCGCAAGAGACCCAGTACTTC.

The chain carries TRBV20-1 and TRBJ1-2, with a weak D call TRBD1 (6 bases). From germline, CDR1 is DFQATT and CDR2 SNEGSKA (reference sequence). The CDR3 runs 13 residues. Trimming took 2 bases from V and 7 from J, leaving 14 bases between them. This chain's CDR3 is CSARPTGTAGYTF. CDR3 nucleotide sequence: TGCAGTGCTAGACCCACAGGGACCGCTGGCTACACCTTC.

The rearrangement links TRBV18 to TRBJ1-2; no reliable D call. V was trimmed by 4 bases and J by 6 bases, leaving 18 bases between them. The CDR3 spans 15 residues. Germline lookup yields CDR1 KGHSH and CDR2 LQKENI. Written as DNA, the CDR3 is TGTGCCAGCTCACGGGATCGGGGATCTTCGGATGGCTACACCTTC. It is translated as CASSRDRGSSDGYTF.

CDR3 protein: CASSLAPARNTEAFF. CDR3 nucleotides: TGTGCCAGCAGCTTAGCTCCAGCAAGGAACACTGAAGCTTTCTTT. The chain links TRBV7-2 to TRBJ1-1; D is unresolved. Germline CDR1 is SGHTA and CDR2 is FQGNSA. This CDR3 has 15 amino acids. Trimming removed 0 bases from V and 1 base from J, with 9 bases in between.

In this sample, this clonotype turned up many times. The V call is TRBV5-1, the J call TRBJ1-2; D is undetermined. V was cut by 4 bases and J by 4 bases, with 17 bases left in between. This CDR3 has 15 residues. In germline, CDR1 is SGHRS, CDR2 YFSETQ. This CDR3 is CASSPEVGIGYGYTF. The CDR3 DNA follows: TGCGCCAGCAGCCCGGAGGTAGGGATCGGCTATGGCTACACCTTC.

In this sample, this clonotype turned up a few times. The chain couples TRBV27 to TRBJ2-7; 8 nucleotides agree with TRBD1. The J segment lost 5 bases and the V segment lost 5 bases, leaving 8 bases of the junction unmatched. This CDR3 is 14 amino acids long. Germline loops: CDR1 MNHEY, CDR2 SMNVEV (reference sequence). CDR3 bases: TGTGCCAGCAGTACCGGGACAGGTGCCCACGAGCAGTACTTC. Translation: CASSTGTGAHEQYF.

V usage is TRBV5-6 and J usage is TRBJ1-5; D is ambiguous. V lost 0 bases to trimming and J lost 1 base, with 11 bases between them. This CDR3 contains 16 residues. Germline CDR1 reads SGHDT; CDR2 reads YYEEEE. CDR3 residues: CASSLDAGPSNQPQHF. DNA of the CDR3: TGTGCCAGCAGCTTGGATGCAGGCCCAAGCAATCAGCCCCAGCATTTT.

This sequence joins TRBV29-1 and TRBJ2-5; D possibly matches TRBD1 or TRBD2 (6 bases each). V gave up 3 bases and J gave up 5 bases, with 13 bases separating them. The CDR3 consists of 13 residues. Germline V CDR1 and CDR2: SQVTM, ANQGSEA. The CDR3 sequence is CSVDEGGGETQYF. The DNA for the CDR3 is TGCAGCGTTGACGAGGGGGGTGGGGAGACCCAGTACTTC.

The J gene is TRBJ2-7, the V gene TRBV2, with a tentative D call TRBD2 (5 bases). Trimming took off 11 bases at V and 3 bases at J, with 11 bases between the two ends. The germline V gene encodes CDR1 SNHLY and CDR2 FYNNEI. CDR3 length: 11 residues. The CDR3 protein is CAWLANYEQYF. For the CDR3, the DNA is TGTGCCTGGCTAGCAAACTACGAGCAGTACTTC.

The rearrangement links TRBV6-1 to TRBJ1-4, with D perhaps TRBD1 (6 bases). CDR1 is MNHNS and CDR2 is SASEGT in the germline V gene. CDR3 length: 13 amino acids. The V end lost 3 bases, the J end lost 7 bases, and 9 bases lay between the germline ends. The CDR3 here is CASSDRGSEKLFF. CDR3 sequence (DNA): TGTGCCAGCAGTGACAGGGGAAGTGAAAAACTGTTTTTT.

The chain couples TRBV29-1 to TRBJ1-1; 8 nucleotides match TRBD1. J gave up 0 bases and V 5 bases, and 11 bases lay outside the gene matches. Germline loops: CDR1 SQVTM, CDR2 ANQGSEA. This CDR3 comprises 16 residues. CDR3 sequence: CSVPLGQGLMNTEAFF. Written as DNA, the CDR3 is TGCAGCGTTCCCCTCGGACAGGGACTCATGAACACTGAAGCTTTCTTT. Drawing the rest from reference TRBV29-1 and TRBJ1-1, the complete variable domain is SAVISQKPSRDICQRGTSLTIQCQVDSQVTMMFWYRQQPGQSLTLIATANQGSEATYESGFVIDKFPISRPNLTFSTLTVSNMSPEDSSIYLCSVPLGQGLMNTEAFFGQGTRLTVV.